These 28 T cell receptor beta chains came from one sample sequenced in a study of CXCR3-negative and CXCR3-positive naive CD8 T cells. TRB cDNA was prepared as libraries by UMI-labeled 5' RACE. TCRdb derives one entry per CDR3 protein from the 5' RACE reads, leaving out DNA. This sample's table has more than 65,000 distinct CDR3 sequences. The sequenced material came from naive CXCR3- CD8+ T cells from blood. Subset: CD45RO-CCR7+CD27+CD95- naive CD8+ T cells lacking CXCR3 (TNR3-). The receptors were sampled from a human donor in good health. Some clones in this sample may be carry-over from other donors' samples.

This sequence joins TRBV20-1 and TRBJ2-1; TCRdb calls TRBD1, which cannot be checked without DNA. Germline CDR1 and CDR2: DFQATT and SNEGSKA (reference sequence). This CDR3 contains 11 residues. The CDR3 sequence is CSAATGTEQFF.

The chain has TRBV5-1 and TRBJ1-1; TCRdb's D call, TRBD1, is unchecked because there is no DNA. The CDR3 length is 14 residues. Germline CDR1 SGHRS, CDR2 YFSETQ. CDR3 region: CASSIGQGNTEAFF.

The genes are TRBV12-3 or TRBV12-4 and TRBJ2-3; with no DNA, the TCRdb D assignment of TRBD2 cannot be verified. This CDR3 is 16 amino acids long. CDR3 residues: CASSRTSGGSTDTQYF.

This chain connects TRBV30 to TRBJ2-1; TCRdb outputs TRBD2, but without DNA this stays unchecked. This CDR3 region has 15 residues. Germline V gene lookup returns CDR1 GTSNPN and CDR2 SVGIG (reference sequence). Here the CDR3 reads CAWSGGSGGADEQFF.

CDR3 in amino acids: CASNVGAGELFF. The chain has TRBV5-1 and TRBJ2-2. Germline V gives CDR1 SGHRS, CDR2 YFSETQ. This CDR3 has 12 amino acids. The complete variable domain, with remaining parts taken from reference TRBV5-1 and TRBJ2-2, reads KAGVTQTPRYLIKTRGQQVTLSCSPISGHRSVSWYQQTPGQGLQFLFEYFSETQRNKGNFPGRFSGRQFSNSRSEMNVSTLELGDSALYLCASNVGAGELFFGEGSRLTVL.

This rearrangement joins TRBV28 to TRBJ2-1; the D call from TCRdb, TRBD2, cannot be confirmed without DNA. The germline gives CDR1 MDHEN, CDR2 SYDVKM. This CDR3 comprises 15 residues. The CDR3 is CATEGLSGGYNEQFF.

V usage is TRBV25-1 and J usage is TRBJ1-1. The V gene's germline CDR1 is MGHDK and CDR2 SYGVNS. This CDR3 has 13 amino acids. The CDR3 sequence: CASSEWVDAEAFF.

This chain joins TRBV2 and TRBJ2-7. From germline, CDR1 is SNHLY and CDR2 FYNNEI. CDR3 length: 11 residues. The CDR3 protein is CASSEPGEQYF.

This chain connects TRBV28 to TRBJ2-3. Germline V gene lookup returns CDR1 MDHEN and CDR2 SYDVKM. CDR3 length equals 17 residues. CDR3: CASSYSDTLRGTDTQYF.

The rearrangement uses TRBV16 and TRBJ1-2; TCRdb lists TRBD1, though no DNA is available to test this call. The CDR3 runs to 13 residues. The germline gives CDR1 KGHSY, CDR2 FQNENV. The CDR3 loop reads CASSPLGGRGYTF.

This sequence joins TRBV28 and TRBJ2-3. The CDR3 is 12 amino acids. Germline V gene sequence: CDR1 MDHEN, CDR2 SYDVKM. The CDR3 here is CASSFFADTQYF.

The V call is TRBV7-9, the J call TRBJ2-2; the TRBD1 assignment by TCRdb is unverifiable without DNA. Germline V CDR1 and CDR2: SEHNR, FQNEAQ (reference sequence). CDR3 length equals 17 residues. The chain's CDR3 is CASSLTPAPMSTGELFF.

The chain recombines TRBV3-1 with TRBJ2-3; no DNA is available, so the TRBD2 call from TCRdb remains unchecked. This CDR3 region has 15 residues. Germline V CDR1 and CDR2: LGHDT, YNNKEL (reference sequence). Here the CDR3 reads CASSQRGLGTDTQYF.

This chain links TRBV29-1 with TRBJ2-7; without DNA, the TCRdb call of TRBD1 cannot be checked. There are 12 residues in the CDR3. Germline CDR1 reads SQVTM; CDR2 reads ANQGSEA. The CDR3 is CSVQDRDYEQYF.

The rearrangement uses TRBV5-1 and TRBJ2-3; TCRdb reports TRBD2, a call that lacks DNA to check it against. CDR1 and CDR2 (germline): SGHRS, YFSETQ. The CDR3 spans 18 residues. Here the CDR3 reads CASSPILAGGTSTDTQYF.

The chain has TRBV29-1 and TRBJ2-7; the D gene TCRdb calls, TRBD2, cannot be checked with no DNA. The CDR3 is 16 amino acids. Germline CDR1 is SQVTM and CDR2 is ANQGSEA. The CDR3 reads CSVVPTQGTIPYEQYF.

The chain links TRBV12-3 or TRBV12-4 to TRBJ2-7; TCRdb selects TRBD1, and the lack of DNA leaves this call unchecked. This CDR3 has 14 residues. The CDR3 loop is CASQLTGGYYEQYF.

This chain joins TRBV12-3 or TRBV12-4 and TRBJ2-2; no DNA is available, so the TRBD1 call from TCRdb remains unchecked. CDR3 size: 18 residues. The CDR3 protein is CASSFVLGASSDTGELFF.

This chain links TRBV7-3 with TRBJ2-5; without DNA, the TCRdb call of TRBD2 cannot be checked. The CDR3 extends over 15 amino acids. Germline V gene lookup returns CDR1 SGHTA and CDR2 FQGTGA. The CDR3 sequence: CASSEGGGPQETQYF.

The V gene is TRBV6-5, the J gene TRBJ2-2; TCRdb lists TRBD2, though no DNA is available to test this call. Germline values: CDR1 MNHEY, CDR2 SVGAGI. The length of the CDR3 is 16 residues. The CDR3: CASNKLAGTNTGELFF.

CDR3 region: CASSYRGLTENEQFF. The genes are TRBV6-5 and TRBJ2-1; TCRdb calls TRBD2, which cannot be checked without DNA. Germline CDR1 MNHEY, CDR2 SVGAGI. The CDR3 is 15 amino acids.

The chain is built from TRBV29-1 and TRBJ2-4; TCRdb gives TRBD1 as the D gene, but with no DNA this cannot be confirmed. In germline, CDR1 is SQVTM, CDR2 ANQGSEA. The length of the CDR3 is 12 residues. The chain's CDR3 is CSVLGQGNIQYF. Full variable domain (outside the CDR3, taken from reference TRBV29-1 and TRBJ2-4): SAVISQKPSRDICQRGTSLTIQCQVDSQVTMMFWYRQQPGQSLTLIATANQGSEATYESGFVIDKFPISRPNLTFSTLTVSNMSPEDSSIYLCSVLGQGNIQYFGAGTRLSVL.

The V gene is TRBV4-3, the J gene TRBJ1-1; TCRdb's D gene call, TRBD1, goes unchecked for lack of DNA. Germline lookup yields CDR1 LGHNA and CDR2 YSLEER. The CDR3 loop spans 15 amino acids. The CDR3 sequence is CASSQDPGAFTEAFF.

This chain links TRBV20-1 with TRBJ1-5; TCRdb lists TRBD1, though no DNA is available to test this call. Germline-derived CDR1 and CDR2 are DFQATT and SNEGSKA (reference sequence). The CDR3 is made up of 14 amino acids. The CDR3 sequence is CSALNRGGNQPQHF.

CDR3 loop: CSVPGNDYYNEQFF. This chain joins TRBV29-1 and TRBJ2-1; TCRdb's assignment of TRBD1 cannot be checked, as there is no DNA. Per the germline V gene, CDR1 is SQVTM and CDR2 is ANQGSEA. The CDR3 is 14 amino acids.

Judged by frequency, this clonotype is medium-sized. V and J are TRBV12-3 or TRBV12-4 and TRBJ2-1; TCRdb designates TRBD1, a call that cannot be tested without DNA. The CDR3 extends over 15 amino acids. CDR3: CASSLSGGPYNEQFF.

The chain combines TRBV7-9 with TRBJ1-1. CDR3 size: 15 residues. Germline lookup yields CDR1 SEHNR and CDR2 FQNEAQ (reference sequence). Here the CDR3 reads CASSASGGGNTEAFF.

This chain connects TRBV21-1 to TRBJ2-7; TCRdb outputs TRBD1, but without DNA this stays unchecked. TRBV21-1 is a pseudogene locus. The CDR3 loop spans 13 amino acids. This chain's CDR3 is CASSNLGEDEQYF.